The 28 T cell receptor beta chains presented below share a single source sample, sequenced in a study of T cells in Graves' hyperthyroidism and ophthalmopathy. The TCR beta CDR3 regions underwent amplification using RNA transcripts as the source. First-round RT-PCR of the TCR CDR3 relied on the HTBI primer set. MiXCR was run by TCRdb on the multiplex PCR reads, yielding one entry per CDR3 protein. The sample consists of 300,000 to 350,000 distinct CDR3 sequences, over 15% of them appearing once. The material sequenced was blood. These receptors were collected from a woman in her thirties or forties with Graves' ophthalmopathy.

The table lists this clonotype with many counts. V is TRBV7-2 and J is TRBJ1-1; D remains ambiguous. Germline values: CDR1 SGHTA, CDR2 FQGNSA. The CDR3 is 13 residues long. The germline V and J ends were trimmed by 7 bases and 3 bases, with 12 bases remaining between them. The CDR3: CASTPGSHTEAFF. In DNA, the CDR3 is TGTGCCAGCACCCCGGGGAGCCACACTGAAGCTTTCTTT.

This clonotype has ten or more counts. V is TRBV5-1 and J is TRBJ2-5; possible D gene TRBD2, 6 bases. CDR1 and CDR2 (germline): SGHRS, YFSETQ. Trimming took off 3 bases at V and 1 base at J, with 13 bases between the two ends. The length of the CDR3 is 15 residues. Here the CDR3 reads CASSSQGGGQETQYF. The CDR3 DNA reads TGCGCCAGCAGCTCTCAGGGAGGCGGCCAAGAGACCCAGTACTTC.

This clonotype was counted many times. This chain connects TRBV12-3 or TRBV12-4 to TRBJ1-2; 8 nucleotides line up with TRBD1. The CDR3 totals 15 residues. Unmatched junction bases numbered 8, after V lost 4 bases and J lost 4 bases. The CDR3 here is CASSSATDRGYGYTF. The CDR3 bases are TGTGCCAGCAGTTCGGCGACCGACAGGGGCTATGGCTACACCTTC.

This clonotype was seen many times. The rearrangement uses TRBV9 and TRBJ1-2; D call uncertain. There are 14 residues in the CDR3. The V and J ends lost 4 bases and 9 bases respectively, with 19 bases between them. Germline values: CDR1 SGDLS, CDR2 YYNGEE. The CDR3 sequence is CASSKTDASTSYTF. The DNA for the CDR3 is TGTGCCAGCAGCAAGACGGACGCTTCAACTAGCTACACCTTC.

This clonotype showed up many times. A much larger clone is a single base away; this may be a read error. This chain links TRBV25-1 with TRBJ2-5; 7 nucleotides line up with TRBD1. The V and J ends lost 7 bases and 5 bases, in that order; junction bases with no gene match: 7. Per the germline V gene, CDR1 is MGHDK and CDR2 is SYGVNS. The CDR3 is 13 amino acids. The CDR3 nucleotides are TGTGCCAGCAAAGAAGGGGGCCGGGAGACCCAGTACTTC. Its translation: CASKEGGRETQYF. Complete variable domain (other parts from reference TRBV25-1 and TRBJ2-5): EADIYQTPRYLVIGTGKKITLECSQTMGHDKMYWYQQDPGMELHLIHYSYGVNSTEKGDLSSESTVSRIRTEHFPLTLESARPSHTSQYLCASKEGGRETQYFGPGTRLLVL.

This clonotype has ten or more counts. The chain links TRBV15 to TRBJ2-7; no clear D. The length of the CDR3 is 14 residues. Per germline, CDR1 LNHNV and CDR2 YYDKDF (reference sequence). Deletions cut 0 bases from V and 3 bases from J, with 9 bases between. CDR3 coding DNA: TGTGCCACCAGCAGAGAACAAACTATCTACGAGCAGTACTTC. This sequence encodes CATSREQTIYEQYF. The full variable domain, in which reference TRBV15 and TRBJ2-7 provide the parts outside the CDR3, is DAMVIQNPRYQVTQFGKPVTLSCSQTLNHNVMYWYQQKSSQAPKLLFHYYDKDFNNEADTPDNFQSRRPNTSFCFLDIRSPGLGDTAMYLCATSREQTIYEQYFGPGTRLTVT.

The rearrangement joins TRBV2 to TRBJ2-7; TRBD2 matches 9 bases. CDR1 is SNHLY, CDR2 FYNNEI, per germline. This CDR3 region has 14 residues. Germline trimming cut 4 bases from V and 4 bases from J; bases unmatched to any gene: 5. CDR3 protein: CASSAASGTYEQYF. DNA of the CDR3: TGTGCCAGCAGTGCGGCTAGCGGGACGTACGAGCAGTACTTC.

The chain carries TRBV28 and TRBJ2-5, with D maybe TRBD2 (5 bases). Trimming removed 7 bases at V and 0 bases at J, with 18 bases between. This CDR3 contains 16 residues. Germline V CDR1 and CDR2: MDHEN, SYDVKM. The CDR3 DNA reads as TGTGCCAGCACCCCCGTAGGCGGACTCAACCAAGAGACCCAGTACTTC. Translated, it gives CASTPVGGLNQETQYF.

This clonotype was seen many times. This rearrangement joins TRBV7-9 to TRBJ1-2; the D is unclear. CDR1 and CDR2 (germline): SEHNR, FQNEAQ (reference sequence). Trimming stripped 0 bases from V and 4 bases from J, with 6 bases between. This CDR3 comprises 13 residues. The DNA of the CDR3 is TGTGCCAGCAGCTTAGCGGACGGCTATGGCTACACCTTC. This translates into CASSLADGYGYTF.

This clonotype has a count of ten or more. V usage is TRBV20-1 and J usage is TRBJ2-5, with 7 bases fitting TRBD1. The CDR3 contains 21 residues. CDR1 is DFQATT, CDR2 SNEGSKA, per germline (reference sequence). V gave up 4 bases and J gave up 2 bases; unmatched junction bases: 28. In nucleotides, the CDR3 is TGCAGTGCTAACCCGTTTTTTACCGGAATCCTTACGACAGGGATACAAGAGACCCAGTACTTC. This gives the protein CSANPFFTGILTTGIQETQYF.

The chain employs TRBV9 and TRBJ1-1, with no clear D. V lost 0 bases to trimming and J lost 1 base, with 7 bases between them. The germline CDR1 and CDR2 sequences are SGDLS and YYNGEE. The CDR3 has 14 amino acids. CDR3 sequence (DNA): TGTGCCAGCAGCGTAGCCCCAGGGAACACTGAAGCTTTCTTT. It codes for CASSVAPGNTEAFF.

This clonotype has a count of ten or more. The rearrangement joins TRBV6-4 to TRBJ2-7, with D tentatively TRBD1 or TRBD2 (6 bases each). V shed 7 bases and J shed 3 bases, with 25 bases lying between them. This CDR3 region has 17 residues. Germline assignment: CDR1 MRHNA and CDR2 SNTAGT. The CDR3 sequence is CASTYETGSRRDYEQYF. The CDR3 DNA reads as TGTGCCAGCACCTATGAAACAGGGAGCCGGCGGGACTACGAGCAGTACTTC.

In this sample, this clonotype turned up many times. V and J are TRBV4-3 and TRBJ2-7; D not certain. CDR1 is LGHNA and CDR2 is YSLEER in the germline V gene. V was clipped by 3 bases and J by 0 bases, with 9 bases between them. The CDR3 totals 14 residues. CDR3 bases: TGCGCCAGCAGCCATGTCGTTCTCTCCTACGAGCAGTACTTC. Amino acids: CASSHVVLSYEQYF.

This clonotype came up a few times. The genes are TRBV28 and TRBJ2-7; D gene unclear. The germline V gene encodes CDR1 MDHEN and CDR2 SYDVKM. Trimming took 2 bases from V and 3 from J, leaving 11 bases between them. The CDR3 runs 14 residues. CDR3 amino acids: CASSLVGGYYEQYF. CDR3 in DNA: TGTGCCAGCAGTTTAGTGGGCGGATACTACGAGCAGTACTTC.

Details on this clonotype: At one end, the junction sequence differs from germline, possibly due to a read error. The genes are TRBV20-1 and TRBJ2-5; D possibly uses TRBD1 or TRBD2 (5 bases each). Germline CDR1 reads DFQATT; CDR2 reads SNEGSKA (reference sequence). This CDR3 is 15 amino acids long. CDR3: CIARGTARLGETQYF. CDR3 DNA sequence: TGCATTGCTAGAGGGACGGCTAGATTGGGCGAGACCCAGTACTTC.

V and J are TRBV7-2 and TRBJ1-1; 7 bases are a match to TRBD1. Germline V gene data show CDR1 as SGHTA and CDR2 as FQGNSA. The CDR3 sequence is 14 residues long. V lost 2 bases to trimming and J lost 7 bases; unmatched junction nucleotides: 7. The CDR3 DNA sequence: TGTGCCAGCAGCTTAATGTTGACAGGGAGTGAAGCTTTCTTT. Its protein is CASSLMLTGSEAFF.

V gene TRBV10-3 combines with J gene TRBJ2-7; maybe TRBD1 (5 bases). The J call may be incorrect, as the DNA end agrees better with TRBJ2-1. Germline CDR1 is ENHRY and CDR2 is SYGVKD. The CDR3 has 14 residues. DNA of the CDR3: TGTGCCATCAGACAGGCGGCGGAACCTTACGAGCAGTTCTTC. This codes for CAIRQAAEPYEQFF.

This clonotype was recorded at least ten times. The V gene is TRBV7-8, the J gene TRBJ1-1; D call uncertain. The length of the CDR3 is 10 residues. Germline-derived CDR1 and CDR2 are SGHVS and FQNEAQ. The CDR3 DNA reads TGTACCGTAGACGCGACCAGGGCTTTCTTT. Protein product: CTVDATRAFF.

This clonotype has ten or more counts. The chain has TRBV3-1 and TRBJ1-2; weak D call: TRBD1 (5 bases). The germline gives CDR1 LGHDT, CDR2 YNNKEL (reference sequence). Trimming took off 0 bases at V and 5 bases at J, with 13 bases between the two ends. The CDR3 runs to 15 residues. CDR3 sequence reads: CASSQDWGGDYGYTF. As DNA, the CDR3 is TGTGCCAGCAGCCAAGATTGGGGCGGGGATTATGGCTACACCTTC.

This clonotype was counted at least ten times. As DNA, the CDR3 is TGTGCCAGCACCCCTAGCGGAACCTCCTACGAGCAGTACTTC. Residues: CASTPSGTSYEQYF. The rearrangement uses TRBV28 and TRBJ2-7; TRBD2 matches 7 bases. V trimming: 7 bases; J trimming: 0 bases; junction bases outside the gene matches: 6. The CDR3 runs 14 residues. Per the germline V gene, CDR1 is MDHEN and CDR2 is SYDVKM.

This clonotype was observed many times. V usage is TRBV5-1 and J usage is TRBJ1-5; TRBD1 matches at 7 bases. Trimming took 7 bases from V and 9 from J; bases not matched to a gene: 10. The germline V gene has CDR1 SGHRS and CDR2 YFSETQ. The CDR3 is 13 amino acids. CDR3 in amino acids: CASARDRQSPQHF. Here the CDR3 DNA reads TGCGCCAGCGCCCGGGACAGACAATCGCCCCAGCATTTT.

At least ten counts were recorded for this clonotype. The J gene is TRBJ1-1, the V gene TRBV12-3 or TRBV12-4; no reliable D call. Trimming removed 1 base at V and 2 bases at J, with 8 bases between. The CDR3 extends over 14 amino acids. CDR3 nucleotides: TGTGCCAGCAGTTTAGAAGAGGATAACACTGAAGCTTTCTTT. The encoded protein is CASSLEEDNTEAFF.

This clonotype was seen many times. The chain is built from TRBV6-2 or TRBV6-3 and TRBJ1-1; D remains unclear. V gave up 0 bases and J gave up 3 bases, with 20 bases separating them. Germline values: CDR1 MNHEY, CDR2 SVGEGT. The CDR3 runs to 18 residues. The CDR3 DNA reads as TGTGCCAGCAGTTACTCAATACTAAGGGCAGTAGGCGACACTGAAGCTTTCTTT. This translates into CASSYSILRAVGDTEAFF.

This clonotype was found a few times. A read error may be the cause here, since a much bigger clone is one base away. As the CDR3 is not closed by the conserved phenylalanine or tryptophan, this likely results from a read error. CDR3 region: CASSQNPTSGIFYEQYL. CDR3 DNA: TGTGCCAGCTCACAGAACCCAACTAGCGGGATTTTCTACGAGCAGTACCTC. V is TRBV18 and J is TRBJ2-7; 10 bases fit TRBD2. The germline CDR1 and CDR2 sequences are KGHSH and LQKENI. J gave up 3 bases and V 4 bases, and 12 bases lay outside the gene matches. CDR3 length equals 17 residues.

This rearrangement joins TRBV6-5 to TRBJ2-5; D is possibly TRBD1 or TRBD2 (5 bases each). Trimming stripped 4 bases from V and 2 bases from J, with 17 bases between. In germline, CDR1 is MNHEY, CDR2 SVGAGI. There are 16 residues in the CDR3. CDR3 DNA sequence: TGTGCCAGCAGTTTAACCTCCGGGACCCTACAAGAGACCCAGTACTTC. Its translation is CASSLTSGTLQETQYF.

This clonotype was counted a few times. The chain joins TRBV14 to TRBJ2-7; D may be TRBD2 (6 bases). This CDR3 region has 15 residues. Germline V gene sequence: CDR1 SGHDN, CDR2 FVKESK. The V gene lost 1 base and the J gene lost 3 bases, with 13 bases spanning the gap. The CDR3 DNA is TGTGCCAGCAGCCAAGTATGGACTACCCACTACGAGCAGTACTTC. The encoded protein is CASSQVWTTHYEQYF.

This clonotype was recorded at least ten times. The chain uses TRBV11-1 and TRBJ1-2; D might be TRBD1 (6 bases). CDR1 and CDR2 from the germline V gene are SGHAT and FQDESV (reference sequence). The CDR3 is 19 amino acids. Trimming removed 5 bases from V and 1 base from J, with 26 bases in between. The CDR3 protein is CASSRENRQVLGYNYGYTF. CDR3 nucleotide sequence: TGTGCCAGCAGCCGGGAAAACAGACAGGTGCTCGGATATAACTATGGCTACACCTTC.

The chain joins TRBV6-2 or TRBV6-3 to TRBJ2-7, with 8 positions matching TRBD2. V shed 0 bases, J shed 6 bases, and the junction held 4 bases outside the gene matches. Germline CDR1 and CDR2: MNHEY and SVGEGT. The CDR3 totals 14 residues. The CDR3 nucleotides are TGTGCCAGCAGTTACTCCGGGACTAGGCTCGAGCAGTACTTC. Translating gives CASSYSGTRLEQYF.